Listed here are 24 T cell receptor beta chains from one sample, sequenced in a study of cytomegalovirus exposure and HLA in healthy donors. Researchers ran the PCR with 60 Vbeta and 13 Jbeta primers. Method: immunoSEQ multiplex PCR; TCRdb's copy keeps in-frame clones and lacks some. Found here are 200,000 to 250,000 clones; the top ten clones hold around 0.95%. Sequencing was performed on PBMCs. These receptors all come from a woman younger than 45 in good health and CMV-seropositive.

The chain combines TRBV6-5 with TRBJ2-1; TRBD2 matches 9 bases. Germline-derived CDR1 and CDR2 are MNHEY and SVGAGI. This CDR3 contains 13 residues. After removal of 0 bases from V and 15 bases from J, the junction contained 6 bases not matched to a gene. CDR3 loop: CASSYSSSGIGFF. CDR3 sequence (DNA): TGTGCCAGCAGTTACTCATCTAGCGGGATAGGGTTCTTC.

V gene TRBV5-1 combines with J gene TRBJ2-3; D might be TRBD2 (6 bases). Trimming took 0 bases from V and 0 from J, leaving 14 bases between them. Germline values: CDR1 SGHRS, CDR2 YFSETQ. This CDR3 has 17 residues. The CDR3: CASSLGNSGESTDTQYF. CDR3 nucleotides: TGCGCCAGCAGCTTGGGGAATAGCGGAGAGAGCACAGATACGCAGTATTTT.

J is TRBJ2-7 and V is TRBV4-2, with D tentatively TRBD2 (5 bases). The V gene lost 1 base and the J gene lost 2 bases, with 12 bases spanning the gap. CDR3 length equals 15 residues. Per germline, CDR1 LGHNA and CDR2 YNFKEQ. This CDR3 reads CASSQVLDRAYEQYF. Written as DNA, the CDR3 is TGTGCCAGCAGCCAAGTACTAGACCGAGCCTACGAGCAGTACTTC.

The chain is built from TRBV5-8 and TRBJ2-7; D is undetermined. V was clipped by 4 bases and J by 3 bases, with 11 bases between them. The CDR3 totals 13 residues. Germline V gene sequence: CDR1 SGHTS, CDR2 YDEGEE. This CDR3 reads CASSLPPSYEQYF. The CDR3 coding sequence is TGTGCCAGCAGCCTGCCCCCCAGCTACGAGCAGTACTTC.

This chain joins TRBV30 and TRBJ2-5; possibly TRBD1 for D (5 bases). The DNA end is a closer match to TRBJ2-7, so the J assignment may be wrong. Germline V CDR1 and CDR2: GTSNPN, SVGIG (reference sequence). The CDR3 covers 14 residues. The CDR3: CAWTPTAIFYEQYF. For the CDR3, the DNA is TGTGCCTGGACCCCGACAGCCATCTTCTACGAGCAGTACTTC.

J is TRBJ2-6 and V is TRBV2; D possibly corresponds to TRBD1 (5 bases). The CDR3 covers 15 residues. Germline CDR1 is SNHLY and CDR2 is FYNNEI. V shed 7 bases and J shed 0 bases, with 10 bases lying between them. The CDR3 DNA reads TGTGCCAGCACCCAAGGGGCCTCTGGGGCCAACGTCCTGACTTTC. Translated, it gives CASTQGASGANVLTF.

This chain joins TRBV7-2 and TRBJ2-3; 9 bases match TRBD2. The length of the CDR3 is 15 residues. J lost 6 bases, V lost 5 bases, and 9 bases had no gene match. The V gene's germline CDR1 is SGHTA and CDR2 FQGNSA. The CDR3 bases are TGTGCCAGCAGCCCTTGGCGGGAGGGACTCGATACGCAGTATTTT. Amino acid sequence: CASSPWREGLDTQYF.

CDR3 bases: TGCGCCAGCAGGACAGGGACCAATGAGCAGTTCTTC. Its protein is CASRTGTNEQFF. V usage is TRBV5-1 and J usage is TRBJ2-1, with 7 bases lining up with TRBD1. The CDR3 is 12 residues long. V trimming: 5 bases; J trimming: 6 bases; junction bases outside the gene matches: 2. Germline V gives CDR1 SGHRS, CDR2 YFSETQ.

The chain is built from TRBV10-2 and TRBJ1-1; 9 bases fit TRBD1. Germline-derived CDR1 and CDR2 are WSHSY and SAAADI. The CDR3 is 15 residues long. Losses at the gene ends were 6 bases for V and 6 bases for J; bases not matched to a gene: 11. CDR3 amino acids: CASRIPTGGMPEAFF. CDR3 DNA sequence: TGCGCCAGCAGAATCCCAACAGGGGGCATGCCTGAAGCTTTCTTT.

The chain is built from TRBV7-9 and TRBJ1-1, with no clear D. CDR1 SEHNR and CDR2 FQNEAQ come from the germline V gene (reference sequence). This CDR3 has 16 amino acids. V was pared by 5 bases and J by 1 base, with 17 bases between. CDR3 amino acids: CASSPLHAASNTEAFF. The CDR3 bases are TGTGCCAGCAGCCCCCTCCACGCGGCTTCGAACACTGAAGCTTTCTTT.

The V and J genes are TRBV27 and TRBJ1-2; possible D gene TRBD1, 6 bases. Germline lookup yields CDR1 MNHEY and CDR2 SMNVEV (reference sequence). V lost 3 bases, J lost 4 bases, and 15 bases lay in between. The CDR3 runs 15 residues. CDR3 coding DNA: TGTGCCAGCAGTTTTGGAAGGACAGACATCTATGGCTACACCTTC. It yields the protein CASSFGRTDIYGYTF.

The genes are TRBV4-1 and TRBJ1-5, with D maybe TRBD1 (5 bases). V dropped 2 bases and J dropped 0 bases, with 8 bases sitting between them. The CDR3 runs to 15 residues. The germline V gene has CDR1 MGHRA and CDR2 YSYEKL. The CDR3 bases are TGCGCCAGCAGCCAAAGGGGCGGTAGCAATCAGCCCCAGCATTTT. Encoded protein: CASSQRGGSNQPQHF.

The chain recombines TRBV5-1 with TRBJ1-2; D perhaps matches TRBD1 (6 bases). The V gene lost 0 bases and the J gene lost 0 bases, with 12 bases spanning the gap. This CDR3 is 16 amino acids long. CDR1 is SGHRS, CDR2 YFSETQ, per germline. The CDR3 DNA reads as TGCGCCAGCAGCTTGGGGCCAGGGGAGTCTAACTATGGCTACACCTTC. Protein sequence: CASSLGPGESNYGYTF.

The chain links TRBV28 to TRBJ2-7, with TRBD1 matching over 7 bases. CDR1 and CDR2 (germline): MDHEN, SYDVKM. This CDR3 has 16 residues. With V trimmed by 4 bases and J by 0 bases, 9 bases remained unmatched. The CDR3 coding sequence is TGTGCCAGCAGTTCACCCCCGGGACAGAGCTCCTACGAGCAGTACTTC. This translates into CASSSPPGQSSYEQYF.

The chain employs TRBV4-3 and TRBJ2-3; D remains unclear. Deletions cut 3 bases from V and 1 base from J, with 11 bases between. This CDR3 region has 15 residues. CDR1 and CDR2 from the germline V gene are LGHNA and YSLEER. The CDR3 region is CASSQSYSGTDTQYF. CDR3 in DNA: TGCGCCAGCAGCCAGTCCTATTCCGGCACAGATACGCAGTATTTT.

The gene calls are TRBV7-8 and TRBJ2-7, with D possibly being TRBD1 (6 bases). The V end was cut by 5 bases, the J end by 3 bases, with 14 bases between. The CDR3 is 14 residues long. CDR1 is SGHVS, CDR2 FQNEAQ, per germline. The CDR3 DNA reads TGTGCCAGCAGCCCAGGCACAGGGCACTACGAGCAGTACTTC. Translating it yields CASSPGTGHYEQYF.

The V gene is TRBV7-6, the J gene TRBJ2-5; 9 bases match TRBD2. Losses at the gene ends were 1 base for V and 3 bases for J; bases not matched to a gene: 9. Germline V gene data show CDR1 as SGHVS and CDR2 as FNYEAQ. The CDR3 covers 17 residues. Here the CDR3 DNA reads TGTGCCAGCAGCTTAGGAAGGGCTAGCGGGGCCGAAGAGACCCAGTACTTC. This codes for CASSLGRASGAEETQYF.

The chain joins TRBV7-2 to TRBJ1-1, with D possibly being TRBD1 (6 bases). This CDR3 spans 13 amino acids. The ends were cut back, 3 bases at V and 6 bases at J, with 11 bases in the middle. CDR1 is SGHTA, CDR2 FQGNSA, per germline. In DNA form, the CDR3 reads TGTGCCAGCAGCTTTTTTAGGGGGTCTGAAGCTTTCTTT. This translates into CASSFFRGSEAFF.

This chain joins TRBV20-1 and TRBJ2-3; D is perhaps TRBD2 (6 bases). The length of the CDR3 is 11 residues. Germline values: CDR1 DFQATT, CDR2 SNEGSKA (reference sequence). The CDR3 coding sequence is TGCAGGGGGCTAGCGTTCTATACGCAGTATTTT. Translation gives CRGLAFYTQYF.

V and J are TRBV27 and TRBJ2-5, with D unclear. The CDR3 runs to 15 residues. CDR1 is MNHEY, CDR2 SMNVEV, per germline (reference sequence). V dropped 5 bases and J dropped 2 bases, with 15 bases sitting between them. The CDR3 spells CASSPLVARQETQYF. In nucleotides, the CDR3 is TGTGCCAGCAGTCCTCTAGTAGCCCGGCAAGAGACCCAGTACTTC.

This chain joins TRBV19 and TRBJ1-1; no clear D. V was shortened by 3 bases and J by 0 bases, with 8 bases between the two germline ends. Per germline, CDR1 LNHDA and CDR2 SQIVND (reference sequence). CDR3 length: 14 amino acids. DNA for the CDR3: TGTGCCAGTAGTATTCTGTCGGTGAACACTGAAGCTTTCTTT. Amino acid sequence: CASSILSVNTEAFF.

The rearrangement joins TRBV29-1 to TRBJ1-1, with a weak D call TRBD1 (5 bases). The germline V and J ends were trimmed by 8 bases and 0 bases, with 16 bases remaining between them. The CDR3 spans 14 residues. From germline, CDR1 is SQVTM and CDR2 ANQGSEA. The CDR3 region is CSSWGGNLNTEAFF. The CDR3 region has the DNA TGCAGCTCATGGGGGGGGAACCTGAACACTGAAGCTTTCTTT.

V gene TRBV9 combines with J gene TRBJ2-7; 8 bases are a match to TRBD1. The CDR3 totals 16 residues. V trimming: 3 bases; J trimming: 4 bases; junction bases outside the gene matches: 12. Germline loops: CDR1 SGDLS, CDR2 YYNGEE. Here the CDR3 reads CASSAGGQGAPYEQYF. CDR3 DNA: TGTGCCAGCAGCGCCGGCGGCCAGGGGGCGCCTTACGAGCAGTACTTC.

The V and J genes are TRBV2 and TRBJ2-2; weak D call: TRBD2 (5 bases). The CDR3 covers 14 residues. The germline CDR1 and CDR2 sequences are SNHLY and FYNNEI. Trimming took off 5 bases at V and 1 base at J, with 8 bases between the two ends. CDR3 loop: CASSPRGNTGELFF. CDR3 bases: TGTGCCAGCAGTCCCCGGGGGAACACCGGGGAGCTGTTTTTT. The variable domain in full, with the rest retrieved from reference TRBV2 and TRBJ2-2, is EPEVTQTPSHQVTQMGQEVILRCVPISNHLYFYWYRQILGQKVEFLVSFYNNEISEKSEIFDDQFSVERPDGSNFTLKIRSTKLEDSAMYFCASSPRGNTGELFFGEGSRLTVL.